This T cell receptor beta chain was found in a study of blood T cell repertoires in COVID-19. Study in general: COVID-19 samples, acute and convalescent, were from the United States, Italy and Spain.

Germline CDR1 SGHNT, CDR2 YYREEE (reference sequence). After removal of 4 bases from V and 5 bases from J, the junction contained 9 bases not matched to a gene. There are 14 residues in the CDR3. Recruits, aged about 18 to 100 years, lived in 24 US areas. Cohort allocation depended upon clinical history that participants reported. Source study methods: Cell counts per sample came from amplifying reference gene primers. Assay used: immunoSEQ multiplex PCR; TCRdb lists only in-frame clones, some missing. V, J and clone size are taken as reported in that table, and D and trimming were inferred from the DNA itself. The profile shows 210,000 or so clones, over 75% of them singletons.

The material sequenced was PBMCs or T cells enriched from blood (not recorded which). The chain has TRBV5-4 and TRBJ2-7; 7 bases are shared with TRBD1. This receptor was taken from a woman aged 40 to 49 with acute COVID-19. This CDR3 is CASSLDRVDHEQYF. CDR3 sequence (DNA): TGTGCCAGCAGCCTCGACAGGGTAGACCACGAGCAGTACTTC.